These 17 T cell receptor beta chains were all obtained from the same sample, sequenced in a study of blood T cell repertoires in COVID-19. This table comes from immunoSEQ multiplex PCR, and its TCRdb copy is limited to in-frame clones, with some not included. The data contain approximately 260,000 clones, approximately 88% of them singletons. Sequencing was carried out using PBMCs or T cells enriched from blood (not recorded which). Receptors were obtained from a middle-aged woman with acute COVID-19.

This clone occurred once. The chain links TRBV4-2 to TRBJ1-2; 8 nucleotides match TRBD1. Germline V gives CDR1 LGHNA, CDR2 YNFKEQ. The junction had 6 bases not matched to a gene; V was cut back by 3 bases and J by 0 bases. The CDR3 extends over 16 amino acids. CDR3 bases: TGTGCCAGCAGCCAGGAGACAGGGGCGACTAACTATGGCTACACCTTC. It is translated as CASSQETGATNYGYTF.

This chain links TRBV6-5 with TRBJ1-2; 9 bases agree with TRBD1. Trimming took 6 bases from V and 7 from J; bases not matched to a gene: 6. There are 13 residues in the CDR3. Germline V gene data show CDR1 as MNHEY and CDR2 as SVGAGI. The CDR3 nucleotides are TGTGCCAGCAGGATCACAGGGGGCCGTGGCTACACCTTC. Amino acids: CASRITGGRGYTF.

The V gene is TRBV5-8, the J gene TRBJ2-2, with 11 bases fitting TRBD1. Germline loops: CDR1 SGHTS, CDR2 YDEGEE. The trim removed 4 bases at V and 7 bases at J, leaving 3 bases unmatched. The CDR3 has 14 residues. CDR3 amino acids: CASSGQGAVGELFF. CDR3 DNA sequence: TGTGCCAGCAGCGGACAGGGGGCTGTCGGGGAGCTGTTTTTT.

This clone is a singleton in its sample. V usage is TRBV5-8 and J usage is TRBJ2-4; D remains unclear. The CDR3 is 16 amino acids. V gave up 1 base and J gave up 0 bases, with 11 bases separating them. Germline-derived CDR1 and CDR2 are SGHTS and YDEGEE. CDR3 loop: CASSLRTVLAKNIQYF. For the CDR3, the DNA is TGTGCCAGCAGCTTGCGTACGGTACTAGCCAAAAACATTCAGTACTTC.

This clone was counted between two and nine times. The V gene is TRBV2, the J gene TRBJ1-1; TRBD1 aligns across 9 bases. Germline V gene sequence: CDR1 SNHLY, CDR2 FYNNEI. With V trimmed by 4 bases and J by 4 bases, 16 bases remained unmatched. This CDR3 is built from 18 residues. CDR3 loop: CASSAAGTGNLRITEAFF. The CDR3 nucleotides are TGTGCCAGCAGTGCAGCCGGGACAGGGAACCTAAGGATCACTGAAGCTTTCTTT.

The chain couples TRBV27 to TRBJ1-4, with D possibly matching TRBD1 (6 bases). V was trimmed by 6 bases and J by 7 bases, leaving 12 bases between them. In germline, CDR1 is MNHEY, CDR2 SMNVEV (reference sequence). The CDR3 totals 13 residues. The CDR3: CASSRQVFEKLFF. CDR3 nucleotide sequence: TGTGCCAGCAGCCGACAGGTGTTTGAAAAACTGTTTTTT.

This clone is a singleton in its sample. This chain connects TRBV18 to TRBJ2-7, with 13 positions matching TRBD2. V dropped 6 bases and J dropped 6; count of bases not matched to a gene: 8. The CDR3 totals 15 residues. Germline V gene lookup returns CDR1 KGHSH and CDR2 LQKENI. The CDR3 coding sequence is TGTGCCAGCTCTCCAGGACTAGCGGGAGTAGCCGAGCAGTACTTC. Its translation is CASSPGLAGVAEQYF.

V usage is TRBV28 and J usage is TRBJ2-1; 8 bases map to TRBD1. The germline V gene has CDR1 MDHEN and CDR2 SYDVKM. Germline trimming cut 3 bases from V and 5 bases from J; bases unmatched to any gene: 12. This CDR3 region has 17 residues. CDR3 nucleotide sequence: TGTGCCAGCAGTTTGAGAATCGGACAGGGTTTTAACAATGAGCAGTTCTTC. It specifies CASSLRIGQGFNNEQFF.

The CDR3 DNA sequence: TGTGCCAGCAGCTTACGGGTTCCCCAACTAGCGGGAGTTGGAGATACGCAGTATTTT. Translated: CASSLRVPQLAGVGDTQYF. The chain has TRBV7-2 and TRBJ2-3; 11 nucleotides line up with TRBD2. With V trimmed by 2 bases and J by 5 bases, 15 bases remained unmatched. The germline gives CDR1 SGHTA, CDR2 FQGNSA. CDR3 size: 19 residues.

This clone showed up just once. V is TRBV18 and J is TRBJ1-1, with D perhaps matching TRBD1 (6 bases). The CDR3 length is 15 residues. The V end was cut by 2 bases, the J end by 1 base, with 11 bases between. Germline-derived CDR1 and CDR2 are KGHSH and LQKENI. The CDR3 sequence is CASSPTGLENTEAFF. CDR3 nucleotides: TGTGCCAGCTCACCAACAGGGTTGGAGAACACTGAAGCTTTCTTT.

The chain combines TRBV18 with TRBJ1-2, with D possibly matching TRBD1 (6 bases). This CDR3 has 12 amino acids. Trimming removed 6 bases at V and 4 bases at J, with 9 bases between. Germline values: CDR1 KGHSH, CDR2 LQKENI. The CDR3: CASSQDSYGYTF. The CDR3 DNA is TGTGCCAGCTCGCAGGACAGCTATGGCTACACCTTC.

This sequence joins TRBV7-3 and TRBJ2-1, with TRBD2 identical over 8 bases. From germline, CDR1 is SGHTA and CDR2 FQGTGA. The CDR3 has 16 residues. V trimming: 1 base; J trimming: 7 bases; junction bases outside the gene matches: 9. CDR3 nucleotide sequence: TGTGCCAGCAGCTTAAGGCCCAGCGGGAGTGGGAATGAGCAGTTCTTC. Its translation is CASSLRPSGSGNEQFF.

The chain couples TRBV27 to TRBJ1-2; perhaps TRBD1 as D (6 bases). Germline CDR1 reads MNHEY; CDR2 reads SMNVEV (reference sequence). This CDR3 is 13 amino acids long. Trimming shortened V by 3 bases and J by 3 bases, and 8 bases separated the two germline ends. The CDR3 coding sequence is TGTGCCAGCAGTTTGGACAGTCACTATGGCTACACCTTC. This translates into CASSLDSHYGYTF.

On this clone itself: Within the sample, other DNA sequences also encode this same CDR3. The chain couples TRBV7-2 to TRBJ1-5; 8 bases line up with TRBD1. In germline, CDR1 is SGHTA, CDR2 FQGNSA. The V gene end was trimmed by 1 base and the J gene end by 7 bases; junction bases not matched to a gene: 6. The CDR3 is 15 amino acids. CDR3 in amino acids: CASSLGYRGDQPQHF. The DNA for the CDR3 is TGTGCCAGCAGCTTAGGGTACAGGGGGGACCAGCCCCAGCATTTT.

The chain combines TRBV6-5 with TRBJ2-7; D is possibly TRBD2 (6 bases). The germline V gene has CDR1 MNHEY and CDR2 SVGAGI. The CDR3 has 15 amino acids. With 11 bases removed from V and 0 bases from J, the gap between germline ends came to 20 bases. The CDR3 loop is CAGGHGGVSSYEQYF. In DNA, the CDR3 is TGTGCCGGAGGTCATGGAGGGGTAAGCTCCTACGAGCAGTACTTC.

Here the CDR3 reads CASSAVERNTGELFF. The CDR3, as DNA: TGTGCCAGCAGCGCGGTTGAAAGGAACACCGGGGAGCTGTTTTTT. The rearrangement uses TRBV2 and TRBJ2-2; D ambiguous. CDR1 is SNHLY and CDR2 is FYNNEI in the germline V gene. V was trimmed by 6 bases and J by 1 base, leaving 12 bases between them. The CDR3 has 15 amino acids.

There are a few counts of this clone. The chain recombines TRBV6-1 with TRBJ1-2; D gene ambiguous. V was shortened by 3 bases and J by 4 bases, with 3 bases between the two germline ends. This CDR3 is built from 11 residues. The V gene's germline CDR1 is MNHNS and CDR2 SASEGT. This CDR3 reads CASSDLYGYTF. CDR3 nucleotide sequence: TGTGCCAGCAGTGACCTCTATGGCTACACCTTC.